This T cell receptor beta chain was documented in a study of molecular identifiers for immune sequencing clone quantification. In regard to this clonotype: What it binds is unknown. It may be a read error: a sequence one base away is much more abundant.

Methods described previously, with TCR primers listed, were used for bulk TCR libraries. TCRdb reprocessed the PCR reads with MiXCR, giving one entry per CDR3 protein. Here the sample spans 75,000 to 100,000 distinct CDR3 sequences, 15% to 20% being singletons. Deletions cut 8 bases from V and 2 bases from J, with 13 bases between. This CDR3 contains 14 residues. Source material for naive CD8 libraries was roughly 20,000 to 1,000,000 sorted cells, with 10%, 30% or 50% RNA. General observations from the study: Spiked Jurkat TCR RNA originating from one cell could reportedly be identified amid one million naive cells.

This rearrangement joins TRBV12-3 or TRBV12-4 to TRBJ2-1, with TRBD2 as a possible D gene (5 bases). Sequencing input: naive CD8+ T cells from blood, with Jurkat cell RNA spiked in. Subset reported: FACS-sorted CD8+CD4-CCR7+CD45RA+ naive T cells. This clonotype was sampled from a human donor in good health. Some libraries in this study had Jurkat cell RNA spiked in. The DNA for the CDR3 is TGTGCCAGCGGCCCACCGGGGACCTACAATGAGCAGTTCTTC. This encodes CASGPPGTYNEQFF.